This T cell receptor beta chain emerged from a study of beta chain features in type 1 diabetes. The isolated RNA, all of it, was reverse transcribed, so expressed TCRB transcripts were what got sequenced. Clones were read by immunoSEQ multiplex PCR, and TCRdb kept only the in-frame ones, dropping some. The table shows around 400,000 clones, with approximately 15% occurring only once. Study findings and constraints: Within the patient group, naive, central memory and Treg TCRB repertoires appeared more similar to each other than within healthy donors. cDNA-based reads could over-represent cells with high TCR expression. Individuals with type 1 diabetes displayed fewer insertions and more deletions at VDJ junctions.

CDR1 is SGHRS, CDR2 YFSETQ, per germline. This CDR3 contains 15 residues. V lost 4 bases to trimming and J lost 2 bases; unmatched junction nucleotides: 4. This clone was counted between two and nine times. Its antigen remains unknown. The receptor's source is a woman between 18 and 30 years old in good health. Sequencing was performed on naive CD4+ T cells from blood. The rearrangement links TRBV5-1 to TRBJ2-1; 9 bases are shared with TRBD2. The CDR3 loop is CASSVSGSPYNEQFF. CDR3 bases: TGCGCCAGCAGCGTTAGCGGGAGCCCCTACAATGAGCAGTTCTTC.